This record concerns one T cell receptor (beta chain) sequence. Its antigen remains unidentified. Germline V gene data show CDR1 as DFQATT and CDR2 as SNEGSKA (reference sequence). The CDR3 totals 19 residues. The data originate from a study of T cells expressing NK-cell markers. Study in general: Repertoire data for TCR beta were derived from sorted T cells (CD3+CD56+NKG2C+, CD3+CD56+NKG2C- and CD3+CD56-NKG2C+).

With the 5' RACE reads reprocessed, TCRdb shows one record per CDR3 protein and no DNA. The sample includes about 160,000 distinct CDR3 sequences. Points from the study as a whole: The CD3+CD56-NKG2C+ fraction was also led by these clonotypes in a few donors. NKG2C+ dominant clonotypes from more than 5 donors made up roughly 1.0-7.5% of CD8+ T cells.

Material for sequencing was blood T cells: a sorted CD56 or NKG2C T cell subset, CD4+ or CD8+ T cells, or bulk PBMC T cells (not recorded which). The clonotype was recovered from a man aged 18 to 70 in good health. V gene TRBV20-1 combines with J gene TRBJ2-3; the D call of TRBD2 rests on TCRdb alone, since no DNA is present to check it. The CDR3 spells CSARVGPGTSGGLTDTQYF.